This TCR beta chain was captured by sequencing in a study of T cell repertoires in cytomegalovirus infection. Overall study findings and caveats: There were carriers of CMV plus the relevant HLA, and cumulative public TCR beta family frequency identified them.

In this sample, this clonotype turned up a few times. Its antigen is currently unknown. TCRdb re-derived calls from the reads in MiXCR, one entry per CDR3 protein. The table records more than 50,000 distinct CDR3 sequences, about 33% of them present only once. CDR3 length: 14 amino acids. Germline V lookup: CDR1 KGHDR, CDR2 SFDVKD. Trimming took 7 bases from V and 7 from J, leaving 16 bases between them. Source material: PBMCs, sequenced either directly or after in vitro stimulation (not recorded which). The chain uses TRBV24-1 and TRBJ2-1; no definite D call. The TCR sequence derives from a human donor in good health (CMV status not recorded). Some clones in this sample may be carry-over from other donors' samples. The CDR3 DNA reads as TGTGCCACCAGGGGTAGGTGGGATGGGAATGAGCAGTTCTTC. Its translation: CATRGRWDGNEQFF.